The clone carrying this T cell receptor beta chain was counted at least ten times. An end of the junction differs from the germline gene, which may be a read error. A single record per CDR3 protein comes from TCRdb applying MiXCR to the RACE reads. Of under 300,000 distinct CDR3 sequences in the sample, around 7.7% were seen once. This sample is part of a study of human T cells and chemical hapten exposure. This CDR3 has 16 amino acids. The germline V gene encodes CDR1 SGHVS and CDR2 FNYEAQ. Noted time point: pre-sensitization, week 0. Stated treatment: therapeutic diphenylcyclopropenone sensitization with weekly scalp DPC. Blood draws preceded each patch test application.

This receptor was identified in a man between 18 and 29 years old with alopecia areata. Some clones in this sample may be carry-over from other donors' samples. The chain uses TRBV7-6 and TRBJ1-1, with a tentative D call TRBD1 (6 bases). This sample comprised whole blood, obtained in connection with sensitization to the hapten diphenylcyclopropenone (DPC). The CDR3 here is CASSLARQDLKTEAFF. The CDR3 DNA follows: TGTGCCAGCAGCTTAGCCCGACAGGACTTGAAGACTGAAGCTTTCTTT. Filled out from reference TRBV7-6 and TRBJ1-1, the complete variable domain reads GAGVSQSPRYKVTKRGQDVALRCDPISGHVSLYWYRQALGQGPEFLTYFNYEAQQDKSGLPNDRFSAERPEGSISTLTIQRTEQRDSAMYRCASSLARQDLKTEAFFGQGTRLTVV.